The sequence of this T cell receptor (beta chain) was determined in a study of blood T cell repertoires in COVID-19. Turning to the study itself: PBMCs, B-cell-depleted T cells, or T cells were the source of the cDNA or gDNA that made up the material.

The length of the CDR3 is 16 residues. V shed 4 bases, J shed 0 bases, and the junction held 5 bases outside the gene matches. CDR1 and CDR2 from the germline V gene are SGHVS and FQNEAQ. The assay was immunoSEQ multiplex PCR, and TCRdb's table has in-frame clones only and misses some. The sample lists a few hundred thousand clones, approximately 77% occurring once. V usage is TRBV7-8 and J usage is TRBJ2-3, with 9 bases that match TRBD2. This TCR was sampled from a woman younger than 35 with acute or convalescent COVID-19. Sequenced sample: peripheral blood. The CDR3 nucleotides read TGTGCCAGCAGCTCACAGACTAGCGGCAGCACAGATACGCAGTATTTT. This gives the protein CASSSQTSGSTDTQYF. The full variable domain, in which reference TRBV7-8 and TRBJ2-3 provide the parts outside the CDR3, is GAGVSQSPRYKVAKRGQDVALRCDPISGHVSLFWYQQALGQGPEFLTYFQNEAQLDKSGLPSDRFFAERPEGSVSTLKIQRTQQEDSAVYLCASSSQTSGSTDTQYFGPGTRLTVL.